This is a list of T cell receptor beta chains from one sample in a study of T-cell memory formation after mild COVID-19. TCRdb recomputed calls from the 5' RACE reads with MiXCR, one row per CDR3 protein. Of hundreds of thousands of distinct CDR3 sequences in the sample, 25% to 30% are singletons; the top ten hold around an eighth. The sequencing input was PBMCs or a T cell subset sorted from them (not recorded which). Source of these receptors: an adult woman who had mild COVID-19 (a few samples of this study predate the infection). Cell type and time point are not known. Each CDR3 is given with its conserved first and last residue. The D gene is left open where the match is weak. For some rows the clone size is stated as once, few or many, or as a class when expanded; others skip it.

CASSLWGDLTDTQYF,TGCGCCAGCAGCTTATGGGGGGACCTCACAGATACGCAGTATTTT,TRBV5-1,NA,TRBJ2-3,few
CATGTSGTEQFF,TGTGCCACTGGGACTAGCGGGACCGAGCAGTTCTTC,TRBV15,TRBD2,TRBJ2-1,NA
CATRESSYNEQFF,TGTGCCACTAGGGAGAGCTCCTACAATGAGCAGTTCTTC,TRBV25-1,NA,TRBJ2-1,few
CASSPGSAYEQYF,TGTGCCAGCAGTCCAGGGTCGGCCTACGAGCAGTACTTC,TRBV27,NA,TRBJ2-7,few
CASSLIPGAEAFF,TGTGCCAGCAGCTTGATTCCGGGCGCTGAAGCTTTCTTT,TRBV7-2,NA,TRBJ1-1,few
CASSSAPGLVRSETQYF,TGTGCCAGCAGCTCAGCCCCGGGACTAGTTCGTTCGGAGACCCAGTACTTC,TRBV7-9,TRBD2,TRBJ2-5,NA
CASSVPNRYEQYF,TGTGCCAGCAGCGTACCCAACAGGTACGAGCAGTACTTC,TRBV7-2,NA,TRBJ2-7,few
CASSASSGGRTEAFF,TGCGCCAGCAGCGCATCGTCGGGGGGTCGCACTGAAGCTTTCTTT,TRBV5-1,NA,TRBJ1-1,NA
CASSLQVNQPQHF,TGTGCCAGCAGCTTACAGGTAAATCAGCCCCAGCATTTT,TRBV7-6,NA,TRBJ1-5,few
CASSLVGTHQGDEQFF,TGCGCCAGCAGCTTGGTGGGGACACACCAAGGGGATGAGCAGTTCTTC,TRBV5-1,NA,TRBJ2-1,NA
CASSLNLAGVSGELFF,TGCGCCAGCAGCTTGAATCTAGCGGGAGTATCCGGGGAGCTGTTTTTT,TRBV5-1,TRBD2,TRBJ2-2,few
CSASSGPTYEQYF,TGCAGCGCCTCTAGCGGTCCAACCTACGAGCAGTACTTC,TRBV29-1,TRBD2,TRBJ2-7,NA
CASSLSTGNPNYGYTF,TGCGCCAGCAGCTTGTCGACAGGGAACCCTAACTATGGCTACACCTTC,TRBV5-1,TRBD1,TRBJ1-2,many
CSARGGGVYYNEQFF,TGCAGTGCTAGAGGCGGCGGGGTTTACTACAATGAGCAGTTCTTC,TRBV20-1,NA,TRBJ2-1,NA
CASSLAGQGATGELFF,TGTGCTAGCAGCTTAGCCGGACAGGGGGCGACCGGGGAGCTGTTTTTT,TRBV7-7,TRBD1,TRBJ2-2,NA
CASRDRGRGYEQYF,TGTGCCAGCAGGGACAGGGGGCGCGGCTACGAGCAGTACTTC,TRBV2,TRBD1,TRBJ2-7,few
CSARDFNLGFSGANVLTF,TGCAGTGCTAGAGATTTCAACCTGGGCTTCTCTGGGGCCAACGTCCTGACTTTC,TRBV20-1,NA,TRBJ2-6,NA
CASSPGLMTTREQFF,TGTGCCAGCAGCCCGGGCCTTATGACTACACGTGAGCAGTTCTTC,TRBV7-2,NA,TRBJ2-1,NA
CATSDSGQARRPQHF,TGTGCCACCAGTGACAGTGGACAGGCCAGACGGCCCCAGCATTTT,TRBV24-1,TRBD1,TRBJ1-5,few
CASSQANGQVPEDGYTF,TGCGCCAGCAGCCAAGCGAACGGACAGGTACCTGAGGATGGCTACACCTTC,TRBV4-1,TRBD1,TRBJ1-2,NA
CASSPFTGGYTF,TGCGCCAGCAGCCCCTTTACGGGAGGCTACACCTTC,TRBV5-1,NA,TRBJ1-2,NA
CASSYVQGASYEQYF,TGTGCCAGCAGTTACGTCCAGGGGGCGTCCTACGAGCAGTACTTC,TRBV6-5,TRBD1,TRBJ2-7,many
CASSFLAIRPADTQYF,TGTGCCAGCAGTTTTCTAGCGATCCGGCCGGCAGATACGCAGTATTTT,TRBV6-2/TRBV6-3,NA,TRBJ2-3,NA
CASSQLIRDTQYF,TGTGCCAGCAGCCAGTTGATCCGGGATACGCAGTATTTT,TRBV4-2,NA,TRBJ2-3,few
CASSLVQGRPPLHF,TGTGCCAGCAGCTTAGTACAGGGGCGTCCACCCCTCCACTTT,TRBV7-6,TRBD1,TRBJ1-6,NA
CSASRPAGTNEKLFF,TGCAGTGCTAGTCGCCCCGCCGGAACTAATGAAAAACTGTTTTTT,TRBV20-1,NA,TRBJ1-4,once
CASSEGRSTDTQYF,TGTGCCAGCAGTGAGGGTAGGAGCACAGATACGCAGTATTTT,TRBV6-4,NA,TRBJ2-3,few
CSAPAASYEQYF,TGCAGTGCTCCGGCGGCATCCTACGAGCAGTACTTC,TRBV20-1,NA,TRBJ2-7,few